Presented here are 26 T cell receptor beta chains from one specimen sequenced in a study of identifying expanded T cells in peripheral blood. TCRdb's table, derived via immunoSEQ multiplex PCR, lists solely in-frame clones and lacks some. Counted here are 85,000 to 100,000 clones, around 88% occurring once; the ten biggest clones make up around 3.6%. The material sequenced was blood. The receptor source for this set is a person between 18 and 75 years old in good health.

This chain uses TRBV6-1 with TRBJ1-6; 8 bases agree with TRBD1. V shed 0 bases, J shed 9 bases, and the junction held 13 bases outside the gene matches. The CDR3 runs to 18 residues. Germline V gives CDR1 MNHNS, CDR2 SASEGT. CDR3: CASSEALVWDRKGSPLHF. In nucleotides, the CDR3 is TGTGCCAGCAGTGAAGCGCTAGTTTGGGACAGGAAGGGTTCACCCCTCCACTTT.

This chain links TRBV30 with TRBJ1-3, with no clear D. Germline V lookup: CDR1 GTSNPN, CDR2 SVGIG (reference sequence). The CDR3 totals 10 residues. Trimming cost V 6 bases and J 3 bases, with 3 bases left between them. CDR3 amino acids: CACIGNTIYF. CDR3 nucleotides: TGTGCCTGTATTGGAAACACCATATATTTT. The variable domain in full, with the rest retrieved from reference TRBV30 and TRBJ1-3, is SQTIHQWPATLVQPVGSPLSLECTVEGTSNPNLYWYRQAAGRGLQLLFYSVGIGQISSEVPQNLSASRPQDRQFILSSKKLLLSDSGFYLCACIGNTIYFGEGSWLTVV.

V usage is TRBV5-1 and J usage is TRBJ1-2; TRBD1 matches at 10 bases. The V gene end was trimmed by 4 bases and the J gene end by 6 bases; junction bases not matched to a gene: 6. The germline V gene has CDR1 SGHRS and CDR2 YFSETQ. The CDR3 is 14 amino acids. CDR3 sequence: CASSRDRGVDGYTF. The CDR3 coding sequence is TGCGCCAGCAGCAGGGACAGGGGAGTGGATGGCTACACCTTC.

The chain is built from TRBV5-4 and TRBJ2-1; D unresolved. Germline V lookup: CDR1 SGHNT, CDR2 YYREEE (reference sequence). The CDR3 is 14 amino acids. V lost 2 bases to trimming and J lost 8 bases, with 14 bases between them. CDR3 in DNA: TGTGCCAGCAGCTTTCCGAAGGGAAGGGATGAGCAGTTCTTC. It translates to CASSFPKGRDEQFF.

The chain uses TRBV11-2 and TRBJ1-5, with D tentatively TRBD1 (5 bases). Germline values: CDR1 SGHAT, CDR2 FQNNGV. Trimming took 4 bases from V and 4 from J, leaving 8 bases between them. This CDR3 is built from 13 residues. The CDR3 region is CASSWGFNQPQHF. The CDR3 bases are TGTGCCAGCAGCTGGGGGTTTAATCAGCCCCAGCATTTT.

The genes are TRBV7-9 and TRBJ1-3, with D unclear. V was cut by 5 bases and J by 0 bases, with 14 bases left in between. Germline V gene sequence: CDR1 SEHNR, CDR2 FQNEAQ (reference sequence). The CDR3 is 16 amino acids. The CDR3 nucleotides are TGTGCCAGCAGCCAAAAACACGCAGACTCTGGAAACACCATATATTTT. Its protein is CASSQKHADSGNTIYF.

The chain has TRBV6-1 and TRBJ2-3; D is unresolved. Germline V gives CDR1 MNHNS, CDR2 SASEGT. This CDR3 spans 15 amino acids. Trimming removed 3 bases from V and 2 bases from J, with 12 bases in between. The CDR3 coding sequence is TGTGCCAGCAGTGATTTCGCTGGATCCACAGATACGCAGTATTTT. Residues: CASSDFAGSTDTQYF.

The CDR3 nucleotides are TGTGCCTGGAAATATACAGGGAGGGACACCGGGGAGCTGTTTTTT. This sequence encodes CAWKYTGRDTGELFF. This chain links TRBV30 with TRBJ2-2, with a weak D call TRBD2 (7 bases). The germline gives CDR1 GTSNPN, CDR2 SVGIG (reference sequence). The V end was cut by 4 bases, the J end by 3 bases, with 15 bases between. This CDR3 has 15 residues.

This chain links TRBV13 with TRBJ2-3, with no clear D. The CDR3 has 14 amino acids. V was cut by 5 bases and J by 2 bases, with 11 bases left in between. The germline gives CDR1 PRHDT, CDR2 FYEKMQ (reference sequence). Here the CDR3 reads CASSPKGLTDTQYF. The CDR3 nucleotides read TGTGCCAGCAGCCCCAAGGGTCTCACAGATACGCAGTATTTT.

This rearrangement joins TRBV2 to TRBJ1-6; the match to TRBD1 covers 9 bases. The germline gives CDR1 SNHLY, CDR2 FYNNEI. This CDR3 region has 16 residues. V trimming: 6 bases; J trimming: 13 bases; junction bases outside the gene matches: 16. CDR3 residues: CASSTQAGTGLSPLHF. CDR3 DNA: TGTGCCAGCAGCACTCAAGCCGGGACAGGGCTCTCGCCCCTCCACTTT.

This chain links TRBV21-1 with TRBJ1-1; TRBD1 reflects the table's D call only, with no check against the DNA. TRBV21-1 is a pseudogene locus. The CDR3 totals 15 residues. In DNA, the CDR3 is TGTGCCAGCAGCAAAGGACCTACGAGGGGGACTGAAGCTTTCTTT. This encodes CASSKGPTRGTEAFF.

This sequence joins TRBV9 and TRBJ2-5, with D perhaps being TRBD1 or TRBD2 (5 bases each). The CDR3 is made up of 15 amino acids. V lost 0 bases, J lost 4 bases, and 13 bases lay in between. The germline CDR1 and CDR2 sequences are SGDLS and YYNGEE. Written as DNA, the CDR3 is TGTGCCAGCAGCGTAGCCAACGGGGCTGTAGAGACCCAGTACTTC. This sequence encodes CASSVANGAVETQYF.

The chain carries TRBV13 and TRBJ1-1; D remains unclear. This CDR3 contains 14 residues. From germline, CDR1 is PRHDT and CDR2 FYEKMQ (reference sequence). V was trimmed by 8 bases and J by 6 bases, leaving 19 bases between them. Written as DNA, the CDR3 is TGTGCCAGCGGAAGGGCCGGGGAGTTCTCTGAAGCTTTCTTT. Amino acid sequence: CASGRAGEFSEAFF.

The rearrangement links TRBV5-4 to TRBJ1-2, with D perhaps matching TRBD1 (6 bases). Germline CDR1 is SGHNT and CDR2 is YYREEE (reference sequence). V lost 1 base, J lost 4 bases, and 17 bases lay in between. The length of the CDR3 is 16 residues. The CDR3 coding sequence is TGTGCCAGCAGCTTGTCTGGGGGCGCATTACCCTATGGCTACACCTTC. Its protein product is CASSLSGGALPYGYTF. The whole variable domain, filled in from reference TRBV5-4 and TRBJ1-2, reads ETGVTQSPTHLIKTRGQQVTLRCSSQSGHNTVSWYQQALGQGPQFIFQYYREEENGRGNFPPRFSGLQFPNYSSELNVNALELDDSALYLCASSLSGGALPYGYTFGSGTRLTVV.

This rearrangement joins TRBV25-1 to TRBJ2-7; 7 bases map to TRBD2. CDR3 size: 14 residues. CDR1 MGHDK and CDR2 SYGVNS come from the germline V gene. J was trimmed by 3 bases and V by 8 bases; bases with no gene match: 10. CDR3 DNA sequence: TGTGCCAGCCCCAGACCCGGCGGGGGCTACGAGCAGTACTTC. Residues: CASPRPGGGYEQYF.

Here the CDR3 reads CASRTNPGQPQHF. The CDR3 nucleotides read TGTGCCAGCAGGACCAACCCAGGTCAGCCCCAGCATTTT. This sequence joins TRBV28 and TRBJ1-5; D uncertain. V was clipped by 6 bases and J by 6 bases, with 12 bases between them. Germline CDR1 and CDR2: MDHEN and SYDVKM. The CDR3 is 13 residues long.

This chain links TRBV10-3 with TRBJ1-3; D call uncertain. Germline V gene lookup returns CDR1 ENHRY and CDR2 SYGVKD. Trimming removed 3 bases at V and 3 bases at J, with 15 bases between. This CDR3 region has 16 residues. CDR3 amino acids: CAISDPEGVGGNTIYF. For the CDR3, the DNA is TGTGCCATCAGTGACCCGGAGGGTGTGGGTGGAAACACCATATATTTT.

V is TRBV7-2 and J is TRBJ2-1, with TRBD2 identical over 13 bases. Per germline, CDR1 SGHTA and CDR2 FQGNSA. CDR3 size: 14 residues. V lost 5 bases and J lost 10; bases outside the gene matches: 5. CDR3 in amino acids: CASSGLGLAGEQFF. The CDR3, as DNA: TGTGCCAGCAGCGGATTGGGACTAGCGGGGGAGCAGTTCTTC.

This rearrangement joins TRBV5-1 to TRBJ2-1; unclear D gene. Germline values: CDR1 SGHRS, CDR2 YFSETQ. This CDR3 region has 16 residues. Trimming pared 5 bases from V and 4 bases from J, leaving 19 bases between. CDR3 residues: CASSFNSGPIYNEQFF. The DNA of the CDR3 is TGCGCCAGCAGTTTTAACAGTGGCCCGATTTACAATGAGCAGTTCTTC. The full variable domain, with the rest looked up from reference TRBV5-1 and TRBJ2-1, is KAGVTQTPRYLIKTRGQQVTLSCSPISGHRSVSWYQQTPGQGLQFLFEYFSETQRNKGNFPGRFSGRQFSNSRSEMNVSTLELGDSALYLCASSFNSGPIYNEQFFGPGTRLTVL.

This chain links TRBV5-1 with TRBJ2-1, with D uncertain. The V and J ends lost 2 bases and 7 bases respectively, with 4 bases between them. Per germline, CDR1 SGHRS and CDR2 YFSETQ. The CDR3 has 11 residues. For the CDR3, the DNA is TGCGCCAGCAGCTTCCAGAATGAGCAGTTCTTC. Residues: CASSFQNEQFF.

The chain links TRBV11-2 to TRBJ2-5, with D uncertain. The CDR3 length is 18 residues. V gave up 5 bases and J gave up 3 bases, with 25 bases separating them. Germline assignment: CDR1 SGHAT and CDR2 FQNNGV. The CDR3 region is CASSQEAWSLIWKETQYF. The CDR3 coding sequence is TGTGCCAGCAGCCAAGAAGCTTGGTCCCTCATTTGGAAAGAGACCCAGTACTTC.

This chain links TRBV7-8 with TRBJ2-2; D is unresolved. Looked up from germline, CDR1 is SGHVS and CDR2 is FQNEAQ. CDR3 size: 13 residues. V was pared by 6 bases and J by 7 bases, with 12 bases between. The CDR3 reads CASRSRVVGELFF. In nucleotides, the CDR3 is TGTGCCAGCAGGTCGAGAGTGGTCGGGGAGCTGTTTTTT.

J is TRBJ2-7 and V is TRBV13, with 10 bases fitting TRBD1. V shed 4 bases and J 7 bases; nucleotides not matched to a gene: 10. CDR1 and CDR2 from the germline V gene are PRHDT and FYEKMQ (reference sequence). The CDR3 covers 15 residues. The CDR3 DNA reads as TGTGCCAGCAGCTCATCGGGACAGGGGCTTTGGGAGCAGTACTTC. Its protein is CASSSSGQGLWEQYF.

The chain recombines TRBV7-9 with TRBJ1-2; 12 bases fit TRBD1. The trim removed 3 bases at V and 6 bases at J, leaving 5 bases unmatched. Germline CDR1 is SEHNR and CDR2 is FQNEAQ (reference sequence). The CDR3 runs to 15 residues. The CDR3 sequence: CASSFGDRGQNGYTF. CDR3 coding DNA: TGTGCCAGCAGCTTTGGGGACAGGGGGCAAAATGGCTACACCTTC.

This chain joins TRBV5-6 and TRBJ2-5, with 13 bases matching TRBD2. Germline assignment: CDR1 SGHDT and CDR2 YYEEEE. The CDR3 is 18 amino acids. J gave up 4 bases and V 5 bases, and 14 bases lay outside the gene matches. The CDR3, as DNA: TGTGCCAGCAGTCTCGGGACTAGCGGGACTCGGGGTCTAGAGACCCAGTACTTC. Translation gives CASSLGTSGTRGLETQYF.

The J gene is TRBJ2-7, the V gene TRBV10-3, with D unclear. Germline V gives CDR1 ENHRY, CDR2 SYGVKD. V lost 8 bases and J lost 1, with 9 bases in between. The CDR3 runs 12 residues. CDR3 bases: TGTGCCATCCAAACAAGGTCCTACGAGCAGTACTTC. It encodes CAIQTRSYEQYF.